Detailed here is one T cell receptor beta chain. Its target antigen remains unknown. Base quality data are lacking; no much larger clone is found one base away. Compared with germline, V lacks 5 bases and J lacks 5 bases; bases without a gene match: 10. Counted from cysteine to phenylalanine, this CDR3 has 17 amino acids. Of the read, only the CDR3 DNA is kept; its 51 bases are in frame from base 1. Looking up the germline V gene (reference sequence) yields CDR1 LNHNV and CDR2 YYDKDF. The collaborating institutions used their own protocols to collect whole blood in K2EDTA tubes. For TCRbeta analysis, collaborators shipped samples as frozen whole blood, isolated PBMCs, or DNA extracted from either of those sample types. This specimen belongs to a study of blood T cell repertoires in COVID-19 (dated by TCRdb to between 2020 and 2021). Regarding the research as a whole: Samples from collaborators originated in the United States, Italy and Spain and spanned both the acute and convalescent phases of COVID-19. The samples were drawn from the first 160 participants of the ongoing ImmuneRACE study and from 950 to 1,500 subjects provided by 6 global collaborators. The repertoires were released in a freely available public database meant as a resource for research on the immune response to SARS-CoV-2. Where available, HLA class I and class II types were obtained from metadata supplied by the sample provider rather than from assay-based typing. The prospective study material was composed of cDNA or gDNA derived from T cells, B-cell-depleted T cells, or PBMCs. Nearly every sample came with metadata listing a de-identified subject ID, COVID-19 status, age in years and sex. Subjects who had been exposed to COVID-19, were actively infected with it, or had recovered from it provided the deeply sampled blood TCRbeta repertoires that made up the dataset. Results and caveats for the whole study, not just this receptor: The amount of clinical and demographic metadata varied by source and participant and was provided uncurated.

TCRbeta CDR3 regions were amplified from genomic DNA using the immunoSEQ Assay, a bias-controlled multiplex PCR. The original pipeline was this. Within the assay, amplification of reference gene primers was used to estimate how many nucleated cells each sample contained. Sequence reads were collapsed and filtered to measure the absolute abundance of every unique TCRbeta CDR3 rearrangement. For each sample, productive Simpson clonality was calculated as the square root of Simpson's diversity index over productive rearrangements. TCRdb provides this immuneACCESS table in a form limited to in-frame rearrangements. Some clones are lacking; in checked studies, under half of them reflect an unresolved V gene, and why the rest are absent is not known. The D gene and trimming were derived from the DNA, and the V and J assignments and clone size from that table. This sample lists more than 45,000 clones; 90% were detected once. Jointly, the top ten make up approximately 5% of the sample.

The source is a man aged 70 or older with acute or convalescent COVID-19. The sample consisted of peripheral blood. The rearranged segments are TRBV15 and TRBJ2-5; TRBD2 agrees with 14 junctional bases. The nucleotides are TGTGCCACCAGCTCCAGGGGGACTAGCGGGGGACCGGAGACCCAGTACTTC. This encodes CATSSRGTSGGPETQYF.